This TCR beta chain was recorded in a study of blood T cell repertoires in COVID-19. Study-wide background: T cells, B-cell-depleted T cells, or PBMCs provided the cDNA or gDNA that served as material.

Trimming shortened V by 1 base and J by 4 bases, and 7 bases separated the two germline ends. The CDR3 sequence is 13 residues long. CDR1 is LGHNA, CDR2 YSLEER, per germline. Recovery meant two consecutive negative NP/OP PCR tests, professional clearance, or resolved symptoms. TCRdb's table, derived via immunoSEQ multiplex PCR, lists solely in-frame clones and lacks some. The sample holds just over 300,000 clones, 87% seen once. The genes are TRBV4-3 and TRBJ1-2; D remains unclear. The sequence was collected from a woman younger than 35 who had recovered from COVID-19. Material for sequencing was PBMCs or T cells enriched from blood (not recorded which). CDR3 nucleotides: TGCGCCAGCAGCCAAGGAGAGGCCTATGGCTACACCTTC. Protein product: CASSQGEAYGYTF.